Each of the 5 T cell receptor beta chains below was sequenced from the same sample in a study of blood T cell repertoires in COVID-19. Clones were read by immunoSEQ multiplex PCR, and TCRdb kept only the in-frame ones, dropping some. The sample contains approximately 97,000 clones, 87% of which appear only once. The sequencing sample was made of peripheral blood. The source of these receptors is a woman aged 45-59 years with COVID-19, enrolled during active disease.

This chain joins TRBV7-7 and TRBJ2-5; D might be TRBD2 (5 bases). The CDR3 covers 13 residues. Germline assignment: CDR1 SSHAT and CDR2 FNYEAQ (reference sequence). V was cut by 1 base and J by 3 bases, with 6 bases left in between. The CDR3, as DNA: TGTGCCAGCAGCTTAGGAGCGGAAGAGACCCAGTACTTC. Protein product: CASSLGAEETQYF.

This chain's CDR3 is CASSINAQRGSEQFF. CDR3 DNA: TGTGCCAGTAGTATAAATGCCCAGCGGGGCAGTGAGCAGTTCTTC. This rearrangement joins TRBV19 to TRBJ2-1; 7 nucleotides line up with TRBD2. Looked up from germline, CDR1 is LNHDA and CDR2 is SQIVND (reference sequence). The CDR3 has 15 amino acids. V lost 2 bases, J lost 9 bases, and 10 bases stayed unmatched.

The rearrangement joins TRBV10-3 to TRBJ2-3; D perhaps matches TRBD2 (6 bases). The CDR3 totals 12 residues. Trimming stripped 0 bases from V and 13 bases from J, with 11 bases between. Germline V gives CDR1 ENHRY, CDR2 SYGVKD. CDR3 residues: CAISESGLEEYF. CDR3 bases: TGTGCCATCAGTGAGTCGGGACTGGAGGAGTATTTT.

CDR3 in DNA: TGTGCCAGCAGCTTATTCCAGTTTTATGGCTACACCTTC. It encodes CASSLFQFYGYTF. The rearrangement joins TRBV13 to TRBJ1-2; D is unclear. The CDR3 is 13 amino acids. The V and J ends lost 2 bases and 5 bases respectively, with 9 bases between them. Germline V gene lookup returns CDR1 PRHDT and CDR2 FYEKMQ (reference sequence).

This chain joins TRBV5-1 and TRBJ2-3, with 8 bases aligning to TRBD2. The junction had 13 bases not matched to a gene; V was cut back by 4 bases and J by 0 bases. The V gene's germline CDR1 is SGHRS and CDR2 YFSETQ. The CDR3 loop spans 18 amino acids. CDR3 nucleotide sequence: TGCGCCAGCAGCACGGGACTAGGGAGCGCCCTTAGCACAGATACGCAGTATTTT. Its protein is CASSTGLGSALSTDTQYF. Complete variable domain (other parts from reference TRBV5-1 and TRBJ2-3): KAGVTQTPRYLIKTRGQQVTLSCSPISGHRSVSWYQQTPGQGLQFLFEYFSETQRNKGNFPGRFSGRQFSNSRSEMNVSTLELGDSALYLCASSTGLGSALSTDTQYFGPGTRLTVL.